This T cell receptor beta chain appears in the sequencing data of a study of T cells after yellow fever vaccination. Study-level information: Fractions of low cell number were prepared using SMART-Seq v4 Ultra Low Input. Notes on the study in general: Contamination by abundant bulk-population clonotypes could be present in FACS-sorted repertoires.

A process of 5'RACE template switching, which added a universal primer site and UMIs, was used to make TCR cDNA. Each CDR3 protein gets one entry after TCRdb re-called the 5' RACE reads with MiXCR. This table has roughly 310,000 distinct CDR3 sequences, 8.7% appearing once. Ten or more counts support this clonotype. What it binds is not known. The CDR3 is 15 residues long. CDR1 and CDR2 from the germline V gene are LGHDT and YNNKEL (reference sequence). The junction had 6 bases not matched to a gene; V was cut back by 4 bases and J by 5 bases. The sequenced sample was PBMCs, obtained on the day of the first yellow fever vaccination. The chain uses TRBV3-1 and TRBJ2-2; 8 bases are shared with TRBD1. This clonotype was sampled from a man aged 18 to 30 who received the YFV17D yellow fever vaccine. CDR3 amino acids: CASSPRGPGTGELFF. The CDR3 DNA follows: TGTGCCAGCAGCCCCAGGGGGCCAGGGACCGGGGAGCTGTTTTTT.